Each of the 27 T cell receptor beta chains below was sequenced from the same sample in a study of glioma-infiltrating T cells after dendritic cell vaccination. Some clones are missing from TCRdb's copy, which holds only in-frame ones; the method was immunoSEQ multiplex PCR. The sample includes tens of thousands of clones, around 80% of them seen just once. The specimen comprised blood, sampled before dendritic cell vaccination. These receptors all stem from a human donor with glioblastoma.

The chain carries TRBV28 and TRBJ2-7; 7 positions match TRBD2. This CDR3 has 13 amino acids. Per the germline V gene, CDR1 is MDHEN and CDR2 is SYDVKM. Unmatched junction bases numbered 1, after V lost 2 bases and J lost 3 bases. DNA for the CDR3: TGTGCCAGCAGTTTAGGGGGGGGCTACGAGCAGTACGTC. Protein product: CASSLGGGYEQYV.

V and J are TRBV5-6 and TRBJ2-3; 11 bases map to TRBD2. The CDR3 loop spans 15 amino acids. Trimming cost V 4 bases and J 4 bases; bases outside gene matches: 5. Germline CDR1 SGHDT, CDR2 YYEEEE. The CDR3 spells CASSPTSGNADTQYF. CDR3 bases: TGTGCCAGCAGCCCGACTAGCGGGAATGCAGATACGCAGTATTTT.

The chain couples TRBV4-1 to TRBJ2-5; 9 nucleotides match TRBD2. V gave up 2 bases and J gave up 1 base; unmatched junction bases: 14. There are 19 residues in the CDR3. Per the germline V gene, CDR1 is MGHRA and CDR2 is YSYEKL. The CDR3 sequence is CASSQRATSGLGAQETQYF. Written as DNA, the CDR3 is TGCGCCAGCAGCCAAAGAGCGACTAGCGGTTTAGGGGCCCAAGAGACCCAGTACTTC.

This chain uses TRBV6-1 with TRBJ2-7; 7 bases align to TRBD2. The trim removed 7 bases at V and 2 bases at J, leaving 11 bases unmatched. Germline lookup yields CDR1 MNHNS and CDR2 SASEGT. CDR3 length equals 15 residues. The CDR3 DNA sequence: TGTGCCAGCAAGCAGGGAGCGGGGCTAACCTACGAGCAGTACTTC. This gives the protein CASKQGAGLTYEQYF.

A note on this clone: Mismatch with germline at one junction end may stem from a read error. This chain joins TRBV12-5 and TRBJ2-6, with a possible D match to TRBD1 (5 bases). This CDR3 is 20 amino acids long. Germline V gene lookup returns CDR1 LGHNT and CDR2 FRNRAP. In DNA, the CDR3 is TGTGCTAGTGGTTTGCTCCCTGGACACCTCCCTGGGTCTGGGGCCAGCGTCCTGACTTTC. It codes for CASGLLPGHLPGSGASVLTF.

The chain joins TRBV29-1 to TRBJ2-5; perhaps TRBD1 as D (6 bases). The DNA end is a closer match to TRBJ2-7, so the J assignment may be wrong. CDR1 SQVTM and CDR2 ANQGSEA come from the germline V gene. The CDR3 contains 12 residues. In DNA form, the CDR3 reads TGCAGCGTACAACAGGGTTTCTACGAGCAGTACTTC. The encoded protein is CSVQQGFYEQYF.

The chain carries TRBV5-1 and TRBJ2-3; 9 bases are shared with TRBD2. V gave up 0 bases and J gave up 4 bases; unmatched junction bases: 6. There are 16 residues in the CDR3. From germline, CDR1 is SGHRS and CDR2 YFSETQ. The CDR3 sequence: CASSLAASGAADTQYF. The CDR3 DNA reads as TGCGCCAGCAGCTTGGCGGCTAGCGGGGCCGCAGATACGCAGTATTTT.

The rearrangement links TRBV7-6 to TRBJ2-3; 9 bases are shared with TRBD2. Germline CDR1 SGHVS, CDR2 FNYEAQ. Unmatched junction bases numbered 12, after V lost 3 bases and J lost 2 bases. This CDR3 contains 18 residues. This CDR3 reads CASSLRAGGGATTDTQYF. CDR3 sequence (DNA): TGTGCCAGCAGCTTGAGGGCGGGAGGGGGTGCAACCACAGATACGCAGTATTTT.

The chain links TRBV10-3 to TRBJ2-7, with a tentative D call TRBD1 (6 bases). Trimming shortened V by 6 bases and J by 0 bases, and 9 bases separated the two germline ends. The CDR3 has 13 amino acids. Germline V lookup: CDR1 ENHRY, CDR2 SYGVKD. The CDR3: CAISRDNSYEQYV. For the CDR3, the DNA is TGTGCCATCAGCCGGGACAACTCCTACGAGCAGTACGTC.

This chain connects TRBV5-6 to TRBJ2-5; D is perhaps TRBD2 (6 bases). CDR3 length: 16 residues. V was trimmed by 7 bases and J by 2 bases, leaving 21 bases between them. CDR1 is SGHDT and CDR2 is YYEEEE in the germline V gene. The CDR3 DNA reads as TGTGCCAGCTTGAAAGCGGGCAGAATCGGTCAAGAGACCCAGTACTTC. Translated: CASLKAGRIGQETQYF.

This clone was picked up one time. This rearrangement joins TRBV6-1 to TRBJ2-7; no clear D. CDR1 MNHNS and CDR2 SASEGT come from the germline V gene. Trimming shortened V by 1 base and J by 4 bases, and 8 bases separated the two germline ends. This CDR3 has 13 amino acids. The CDR3 nucleotides read TGTGCCAGCAGTGAAGGTTCGAGATACGAGCAGTACTTC. This translates into CASSEGSRYEQYF.

The chain employs TRBV7-2 and TRBJ2-7; 10 bases are a match to TRBD1. The CDR3 length is 15 residues. Losses at the gene ends were 5 bases for V and 5 bases for J; bases not matched to a gene: 9. CDR1 SGHTA and CDR2 FQGNSA come from the germline V gene. The CDR3 loop is CASSLPRDRGHEQYF. The CDR3 region has the DNA TGTGCCAGCAGCCTACCCCGGGACAGGGGCCACGAGCAGTACTTC.

CDR3 amino acids: CASILQGNNQPQHF. The CDR3 region has the DNA TGTGCCAGCATTTTACAGGGAAACAATCAGCCCCAGCATTTT. The chain employs TRBV6-1 and TRBJ1-5, with a possible D match to TRBD1 (6 bases). This CDR3 spans 14 amino acids. V was trimmed by 7 bases and J by 3 bases, leaving 13 bases between them. The germline V gene encodes CDR1 MNHNS and CDR2 SASEGT.

The chain links TRBV7-9 to TRBJ2-3, with D maybe TRBD2 (5 bases). Germline CDR1 is SEHNR and CDR2 is FQNEAQ (reference sequence). This CDR3 is built from 14 residues. Trimming removed 9 bases from V and 4 bases from J, with 17 bases in between. CDR3 amino acids: CASGYEGRADTQYF. In nucleotides, the CDR3 is TGTGCCAGTGGGTACGAGGGAAGGGCAGATACGCAGTATTTT.

The chain is built from TRBV9 and TRBJ1-2, with 7 bases lining up with TRBD1. Germline trimming cut 5 bases from V and 8 bases from J; bases unmatched to any gene: 9. Germline CDR1 reads SGDLS; CDR2 reads YYNGEE. This CDR3 spans 13 amino acids. The CDR3 sequence: CASRTGTFGGYTF. In DNA form, the CDR3 reads TGTGCCAGCAGGACAGGGACCTTCGGGGGCTACACCTTC.

The chain joins TRBV6-4 to TRBJ2-3; 9 positions agree with TRBD2. With V trimmed by 4 bases and J by 8 bases, 7 bases remained unmatched. There are 14 residues in the CDR3. The V gene's germline CDR1 is MRHNA and CDR2 SNTAGT. For the CDR3, the DNA is TGTGCCAGCAGTGGCATCGGCGGGGGGGGTACGCAGTATTTT. Translated: CASSGIGGGGTQYF.

The chain employs TRBV30 and TRBJ2-2; no clear D. In germline, CDR1 is GTSNPN, CDR2 SVGIG (reference sequence). The CDR3 is 13 amino acids. Trimming cost V 4 bases and J 4 bases, with 10 bases left between them. CDR3 in amino acids: CAWKPSPTGELFF. The DNA of the CDR3 is TGTGCCTGGAAGCCCTCCCCCACCGGGGAGCTGTTTTTT.

This chain uses TRBV2 with TRBJ1-4, with no clear D. CDR1 and CDR2 (germline): SNHLY, FYNNEI. The CDR3 runs 15 residues. Trimming left V 4 bases short and J 3 bases short, with 12 bases between. The CDR3 spells CASSVPPGANEKLFF. The CDR3, as DNA: TGTGCCAGCAGTGTCCCCCCCGGGGCTAATGAAAAACTGTTTTTT.

This rearrangement joins TRBV7-6 to TRBJ2-2, with TRBD2 identical over 14 bases. Germline V CDR1 and CDR2: SGHVS, FNYEAQ. With V trimmed by 8 bases and J by 6 bases, 5 bases remained unmatched. The CDR3 runs 15 residues. The CDR3, as DNA: TGTGCCAGCTTTTCGGGACTAGCGGGAGCCGGGGAGCTGTTTTTT. Translating gives CASFSGLAGAGELFF.

There are a few counts of this clone. This chain uses TRBV6-5 with TRBJ2-3; possible D gene TRBD1, 5 bases. This CDR3 is built from 16 residues. Germline V lookup: CDR1 MNHEY, CDR2 SVGAGI. With 2 bases removed from V and 2 bases from J, the gap between germline ends came to 14 bases. The CDR3 sequence is CASSYGAKEFTDTQYF. CDR3 in DNA: TGTGCCAGCAGTTACGGGGCGAAGGAGTTCACAGATACGCAGTATTTT.

The chain couples TRBV6-5 to TRBJ2-2; 7 nucleotides match TRBD1. CDR1 and CDR2 from the germline V gene are MNHEY and SVGAGI. The CDR3 is 15 residues long. Germline trimming cut 6 bases from V and 1 base from J; bases unmatched to any gene: 5. The CDR3 DNA follows: TGTGCCAGCAGGACGCCAGGGGGGAACACCGGGGAGCTGTTTTTT. It is translated as CASRTPGGNTGELFF.

V is TRBV5-6 and J is TRBJ2-3, with D possibly being TRBD1 (6 bases). Per the germline V gene, CDR1 is SGHDT and CDR2 is YYEEEE. V lost 4 bases, J lost 0 bases, and 12 bases lay in between. The CDR3 has 15 amino acids. The CDR3 DNA reads as TGTGCCAGCAGCCGAGGACAGCCTAGCACAGATACGCAGTATTTT. Protein product: CASSRGQPSTDTQYF.

The chain recombines TRBV6-6 with TRBJ1-4, with D perhaps matching TRBD1 (6 bases). The V gene's germline CDR1 is MNHNY and CDR2 SVGAGI (reference sequence). The CDR3 covers 14 residues. V gave up 2 bases and J gave up 8 bases, with 12 bases separating them. The CDR3 nucleotides are TGTGCCAGCAGTTACGCAGGACAGAGCGAAAAACTGTTTTTT. The encoded protein is CASSYAGQSEKLFF.

The rearrangement links TRBV6-5 to TRBJ2-7, with TRBD2 matching over 7 bases. V lost 0 bases and J lost 1; bases outside the gene matches: 3. This CDR3 has 15 amino acids. Germline values: CDR1 MNHEY, CDR2 SVGAGI. This chain's CDR3 is CASSYSRGRSYEQYF. In nucleotides, the CDR3 is TGTGCCAGCAGTTACTCGCGGGGGAGGTCCTACGAGCAGTACTTC.

The chain joins TRBV5-4 to TRBJ1-3, with 8 bases lining up with TRBD1. Trimming cost V 3 bases and J 4 bases; bases outside gene matches: 0. The germline gives CDR1 SGHNT, CDR2 YYREEE (reference sequence). The CDR3 runs to 13 residues. CDR3 coding DNA: TGTGCCAGCAGCTGGACAGGGGGAAACACCATATATTTT. Encoded protein: CASSWTGGNTIYF.

This chain uses TRBV11-2 with TRBJ2-7; TRBD2 agrees at 13 bases. CDR1 and CDR2 from the germline V gene are SGHAT and FQNNGV. Trimming took 4 bases from V and 6 from J; bases not matched to a gene: 15. The CDR3 is 18 residues long. CDR3 nucleotide sequence: TGTGCCAGCAGCTCACGAACAGGGGGACTAGCGGGAAGAAGCGAGCAGTACGTC. The encoded protein is CASSSRTGGLAGRSEQYV.

The V call is TRBV15, the J call TRBJ1-4; possibly TRBD1 for D (6 bases). CDR1 and CDR2 from the germline V gene are LNHNV and YYDKDF (reference sequence). V gave up 0 bases and J gave up 5 bases, with 13 bases separating them. CDR3 length: 16 residues. The CDR3 nucleotides are TGTGCCACCAGCAGAGATCTGCAGGGGCGCAATGAAAAACTGTTTTTT. Translating it yields CATSRDLQGRNEKLFF.